Presented here are 32 T cell receptor beta chains from one specimen sequenced in a study of T cell responses to AZD1222 COVID-19 vaccine. The table came from immunoSEQ multiplex PCR; TCRdb's copy has only in-frame clones and leaves some out. The table has under 150,000 clones, around 91% seen once. The sample consisted of peripheral blood, taken 28 days after the second AZD1222 dose. The receptors derive from an adult who received the AZD1222 COVID-19 vaccine.

V and J are TRBV9 and TRBJ1-4; D is possibly TRBD1 (5 bases). Trimming took off 3 bases at V and 2 bases at J, with 8 bases between the two ends. CDR1 and CDR2 (germline): SGDLS, YYNGEE. This CDR3 is 14 amino acids long. The chain's CDR3 is CASSGEGTNEKLFF. The CDR3 DNA follows: TGTGCCAGCAGCGGGGAGGGGACTAATGAAAAACTGTTTTTT.

The chain is built from TRBV6-5 and TRBJ1-1, with no clear D. V lost 3 bases to trimming and J lost 0 bases, with 8 bases between them. This CDR3 contains 14 residues. CDR1 and CDR2 from the germline V gene are MNHEY and SVGAGI. As DNA, the CDR3 is TGTGCCAGCAGTTATGGGAACATGAACACTGAAGCTTTCTTT. The encoded protein is CASSYGNMNTEAFF.

This rearrangement joins TRBV19 to TRBJ1-6; perhaps TRBD1 as D (5 bases). The CDR3 sequence is 14 residues long. Germline V gene data show CDR1 as LNHDA and CDR2 as SQIVND (reference sequence). Trimming removed 6 bases at V and 7 bases at J, with 13 bases between. The DNA of the CDR3 is TGTGCCAGTAGGCGGGGACGTTGGAATTCACCCCTCCACTTT. This codes for CASRRGRWNSPLHF.

The V call is TRBV28, the J call TRBJ1-3; TRBD1 agrees at 7 bases. CDR1 MDHEN and CDR2 SYDVKM come from the germline V gene. The ends lost 5 bases at V and 2 bases at J; junction bases unmatched: 6. The CDR3 length is 15 residues. The CDR3 here is CASSPPTGPGNTIYF. Here the CDR3 DNA reads TGTGCCAGCAGTCCCCCGACAGGGCCTGGAAACACCATATATTTT.

On this clone itself: This CDR3 is also generated by other DNA sequences in the sample. The chain uses TRBV3-1 (or the pseudogene TRBV3-2) and TRBJ1-5; D gene uncertain. The CDR3 extends over 12 amino acids. V lost 1 base, J lost 7 bases, and 5 bases lay in between. Germline lookup yields CDR1 LGHDT and CDR2 YNNKEL (reference sequence). The CDR3 reads CASSQGGQPQHF. As DNA, the CDR3 is TGTGCCAGCAGCCAAGGAGGGCAGCCCCAGCATTTT.

The gene calls are TRBV19 and TRBJ2-3, with a weak D call TRBD2 (6 bases). This CDR3 spans 15 amino acids. The V and J ends lost 7 bases and 0 bases respectively, with 14 bases between them. The V gene's germline CDR1 is LNHDA and CDR2 SQIVND (reference sequence). CDR3 in DNA: TGTGCCAGTACCGAAGCGGGTGATAGCACAGATACGCAGTATTTT. Amino acid sequence: CASTEAGDSTDTQYF.

The chain joins TRBV6-4 to TRBJ2-1, with 12 bases aligning to TRBD1. Germline lookup yields CDR1 MRHNA and CDR2 SNTAGT. The CDR3 covers 15 residues. V lost 4 bases, J lost 9 bases, and 7 bases stayed unmatched. CDR3 in DNA: TGTGCCAGCAGTGGCTCCGGGACAGGGGGCTCTGAGCAGTTCTTC. Translating gives CASSGSGTGGSEQFF.

The chain recombines TRBV19 with TRBJ1-1, with TRBD1 matching over 9 bases. From germline, CDR1 is LNHDA and CDR2 SQIVND (reference sequence). The CDR3 sequence is 16 residues long. V was clipped by 7 bases and J by 5 bases; unmatched bases: 14. Here the CDR3 reads CASTYYPGQGRTEAFF. CDR3 coding DNA: TGTGCCAGTACTTATTATCCGGGACAGGGTCGGACTGAAGCTTTCTTT.

V and J are TRBV5-1 and TRBJ1-2, with D tentatively TRBD1 (5 bases). V lost 0 bases to trimming and J lost 4 bases, with 13 bases between them. Germline values: CDR1 SGHRS, CDR2 YFSETQ. This CDR3 contains 15 residues. CDR3 sequence reads: CASSLGRVESYGYTF. DNA of the CDR3: TGCGCCAGCAGCTTGGGCAGGGTAGAAAGCTATGGCTACACCTTC.

The chain links TRBV6-1 to TRBJ2-7, with 8 nucleotides matching TRBD1. The length of the CDR3 is 14 residues. The germline V gene has CDR1 MNHNS and CDR2 SASEGT. With V trimmed by 2 bases and J by 1 base, 1 base remained unmatched. The CDR3 coding sequence is TGTGCCAGCAGTGAACGACAGGGGTCCTACGAGCAGTACTTC. Residues: CASSERQGSYEQYF.

The chain recombines TRBV7-8 with TRBJ2-1; the match to TRBD2 covers 7 bases. The V gene's germline CDR1 is SGHVS and CDR2 FQNEAQ. J gave up 11 bases and V 1 base, and 8 bases lay outside the gene matches. This CDR3 has 14 amino acids. CDR3 nucleotides: TGTGCCAGCAGCTTAGGAGGGAGGGCCGGTCAGCAGTTCTTC. Amino acids: CASSLGGRAGQQFF.

The V call is TRBV10-3, the J call TRBJ2-5; tentative D call: TRBD1 (6 bases). The CDR3 sequence is 13 residues long. V lost 5 bases to trimming and J lost 0 bases, with 7 bases between them. Germline CDR1 ENHRY, CDR2 SYGVKD. The CDR3: CAISHRDQETQYF. Here the CDR3 DNA reads TGTGCCATCAGTCACAGGGACCAAGAGACCCAGTACTTC.

The rearrangement uses TRBV28 and TRBJ2-7; D is perhaps TRBD2 (5 bases). The germline V and J ends were trimmed by 5 bases and 4 bases, with 21 bases remaining between them. This CDR3 has 16 residues. Germline CDR1 MDHEN, CDR2 SYDVKM. The CDR3 nucleotides are TGTGCCAGCAGTCCACCTGGACTGGATGATAAGTACGAGCAGTACTTC. Its translation is CASSPPGLDDKYEQYF.

The DNA of the CDR3 is TGTGCCGCTCACTCAGGGGCCCAAGAGACCCAGTACTTC. Its translation: CAAHSGAQETQYF. The J gene is TRBJ2-5, the V gene TRBV18, with TRBD1 as a possible D gene (6 bases). V lost 11 bases to trimming and J lost 1 base, with 14 bases between them. The CDR3 sequence is 13 residues long. Germline-derived CDR1 and CDR2 are KGHSH and LQKENI.

The rearrangement joins TRBV28 to TRBJ1-5; D gene unclear. CDR3 length: 14 residues. Trimming left V 6 bases short and J 3 bases short, with 12 bases between. Germline CDR1 and CDR2: MDHEN and SYDVKM. The CDR3 bases are TGTGCCAGCAGACAGTCAGCTTACAATCAGCCCCAGCATTTT. Its protein is CASRQSAYNQPQHF.

V usage is TRBV19 and J usage is TRBJ2-7, with D maybe TRBD1 (6 bases). This CDR3 comprises 15 residues. Germline assignment: CDR1 LNHDA and CDR2 SQIVND (reference sequence). Trimming took off 4 bases at V and 2 bases at J, with 15 bases between the two ends. CDR3 sequence reads: CASSSPGQGTYEQYF. CDR3 sequence (DNA): TGTGCCAGTAGTAGCCCCGGCCAGGGGACCTACGAGCAGTACTTC. Complete variable domain (other parts from reference TRBV19 and TRBJ2-7): DGGITQSPKYLFRKEGQNVTLSCEQNLNHDAMYWYRQDPGQGLRLIYYSQIVNDFQKGDIAEGYSVSREKKESFPLTVTSAQKNPTAFYLCASSSPGQGTYEQYFGPGTRLTVT.

This clone came up once. The chain is built from TRBV6-5 and TRBJ2-1; tentatively, D is TRBD1 (6 bases). Germline V lookup: CDR1 MNHEY, CDR2 SVGAGI. Trimming took 6 bases from V and 7 from J, leaving 16 bases between them. The CDR3 spans 14 residues. CDR3 region: CASRLMTQGNEQFF. The CDR3 DNA is TGTGCCAGCAGACTCATGACCCAGGGGAATGAGCAGTTCTTC.

The chain has TRBV29-1 and TRBJ2-5, with 11 bases identical to TRBD2. After removal of 4 bases from V and 5 bases from J, the junction contained 12 bases not matched to a gene. The germline CDR1 and CDR2 sequences are SQVTM and ANQGSEA. CDR3 length: 16 amino acids. CDR3 loop: CSVGTGVAGGVETQYF. The DNA of the CDR3 is TGCAGCGTTGGGACAGGGGTAGCGGGAGGGGTTGAGACCCAGTACTTC.

This chain connects TRBV15 to TRBJ1-6; 10 bases are shared with TRBD1. Trimming at V came to 0 bases and at J to 9 bases, leaving 5 bases not matched to a gene. The CDR3 spans 16 residues. The germline V gene has CDR1 LNHNV and CDR2 YYDKDF (reference sequence). The CDR3 loop is CATSREPGQGFSPLHF. Written as DNA, the CDR3 is TGTGCCACCAGCAGAGAACCGGGACAGGGGTTTTCACCCCTCCACTTT.

This clone has just one count. J is TRBJ1-4 and V is TRBV4-2; D remains ambiguous. CDR1 is LGHNA and CDR2 is YNFKEQ in the germline V gene. The germline V and J ends were trimmed by 0 bases and 0 bases, with 5 bases remaining between them. The CDR3 is made up of 15 amino acids. CDR3 coding DNA: TGTGCCAGCAGCCAAGAATCTACAACTAATGAAAAACTGTTTTTT. It encodes CASSQESTTNEKLFF.

The V gene is TRBV6-5, the J gene TRBJ1-5; D remains unclear. V lost 5 bases and J 0 bases, leaving 5 bases between the germline ends. The CDR3 sequence is 13 residues long. Germline V lookup: CDR1 MNHEY, CDR2 SVGAGI. CDR3 residues: CASSTDSNQPQHF. DNA for the CDR3: TGTGCCAGCAGTACAGATAGCAATCAGCCCCAGCATTTT.

The chain links TRBV23-1 to TRBJ2-7, with 12 bases aligning to TRBD2. TRBV23-1 is reported as an ORF; its role is uncertain. The length of the CDR3 is 18 residues. Germline trimming cut 0 bases from V and 3 bases from J; bases unmatched to any gene: 9. Written as DNA, the CDR3 is TGCGCCAGCAGTCAATCATGGTCTAGCGGGAGGGCCCGCTACGAGCAGTACTTC. Translation: CASSQSWSSGRARYEQYF.

CDR3 bases: TGTGCCAGCAGCTTAGTTCCGAGCTCCTACAATGAGCAGTTCTTC. The encoded protein is CASSLVPSSYNEQFF. J is TRBJ2-1 and V is TRBV11-1; D is uncertain. Deletions cut 1 base from V and 0 bases from J, with 7 bases between. Germline assignment: CDR1 SGHAT and CDR2 FQDESV (reference sequence). The CDR3 has 15 amino acids.

Only one count was recorded for this clone. The rearrangement joins TRBV5-5 to TRBJ2-3, with D hard to call. Trimming shortened V by 0 bases and J by 2 bases, and 10 bases separated the two germline ends. Per the germline V gene, CDR1 is SGHKS and CDR2 is YYEKEE (reference sequence). The CDR3 contains 15 residues. The CDR3 loop is CASSLVVRHTDTQYF. The CDR3 bases are TGTGCCAGCAGCTTGGTGGTAAGACACACAGATACGCAGTATTTT.

The rearrangement uses TRBV15 and TRBJ2-1; perhaps TRBD1 as D (5 bases). CDR3 length: 16 residues. The germline gives CDR1 LNHNV, CDR2 YYDKDF (reference sequence). Trimming stripped 2 bases from V and 6 bases from J, with 17 bases between. The CDR3 sequence is CATSRTGRSSRNEQFF. The CDR3 nucleotides are TGTGCCACCAGCAGAACAGGTCGGTCGTCCCGCAATGAGCAGTTCTTC.

The chain is built from TRBV5-5 and TRBJ1-1; D might be TRBD1 (5 bases). Trimming took off 1 base at V and 0 bases at J, with 7 bases between the two ends. This CDR3 has 14 amino acids. Germline V gene data show CDR1 as SGHKS and CDR2 as YYEKEE (reference sequence). CDR3 coding DNA: TGTGCCAGCAGCTTGAGGGGCATGAACACTGAAGCTTTCTTT. Its protein is CASSLRGMNTEAFF.

The chain combines TRBV5-1 with TRBJ2-1; TRBD1 or TRBD2 may be the D gene (5 bases each). In germline, CDR1 is SGHRS, CDR2 YFSETQ. V lost 7 bases, J lost 0 bases, and 29 bases lay in between. The CDR3 has 20 amino acids. DNA for the CDR3: TGCGCCAGCCTGGGGGTACCTCTAGGTGCCACCTCTACCTCCTACAATGAGCAGTTCTTC. Its translation is CASLGVPLGATSTSYNEQFF.

The chain links TRBV6-5 to TRBJ1-5; the D is unclear. V was cut by 7 bases and J by 5 bases, with 15 bases left in between. Germline CDR1 reads MNHEY; CDR2 reads SVGAGI. The CDR3 consists of 14 residues. This CDR3 reads CASTRTLGDQPQHF. CDR3 coding DNA: TGTGCCAGCACCCGAACCCTCGGGGATCAGCCCCAGCATTTT.

CDR3 DNA: TGTGCCAGCAGGCAAATCAGGGGAAAGGGGCCCTACGAGCAGTACTTC. Translated: CASRQIRGKGPYEQYF. The V gene is TRBV11-2, the J gene TRBJ2-7; the D gene is possibly TRBD1 (6 bases). The CDR3 loop spans 16 amino acids. CDR1 and CDR2 from the germline V gene are SGHAT and FQNNGV. Trimming stripped 6 bases from V and 2 bases from J, with 20 bases between.

The chain links TRBV27 to TRBJ1-2; 7 bases are a match to TRBD1. From germline, CDR1 is MNHEY and CDR2 SMNVEV (reference sequence). This CDR3 is 14 amino acids long. Losses at the gene ends were 2 bases for V and 5 bases for J; bases not matched to a gene: 5. Here the CDR3 reads CASSLGTADYGYTF. CDR3 DNA sequence: TGTGCCAGCAGTTTAGGGACAGCCGATTATGGCTACACCTTC.

The chain recombines TRBV30 with TRBJ1-6; D might be TRBD1 (6 bases). The germline V and J ends were trimmed by 5 bases and 9 bases, with 11 bases remaining between them. CDR1 is GTSNPN and CDR2 is SVGIG in the germline V gene (reference sequence). The CDR3 sequence is 12 residues long. In DNA form, the CDR3 reads TGTGCCTGGGGACTAGGGGGTTCACCCCTCCACTTT. It specifies CAWGLGGSPLHF.

The chain carries TRBV2 and TRBJ1-1, with D uncertain. The CDR3 is made up of 14 amino acids. Germline CDR1 and CDR2: SNHLY and FYNNEI. Trimming cost V 5 bases and J 10 bases, with 20 bases left between them. As DNA, the CDR3 is TGTGCCAGCAGTCCAAATAACCTGTTCAGGACAGCTTTCTTT. It specifies CASSPNNLFRTAFF.